These 2 T cell receptor beta chains were all obtained from the same sample, sequenced in a study of T-cell reconstitution after alpha-beta-depleted transplantation in children (dated by TCRdb to the mid-2010s). The library was obtained by PCR. The reads were generated on an Illumina HiSeq 2500. TCR libraries were prepared with molecular barcoding, using unique molecular identifiers to normalize TCRbeta repertoire quantification. TCRdb passed the public sequencing reads through fastp at Q25 and MiXCR, retaining productive beta sequences. One record per CDR3 amino acid sequence lists the most common genes and DNA. This sample has about 610,000 distinct CDR3 sequences in its table, and roughly 10% of those were observed once. Roughly 4% of the sample belongs to the ten largest clones. The material sequenced was PBMCs from the stem cell graft donor, taken from the stem cell graft. All receptors come from a human donor who donated a stem cell graft to a child with acute myeloid leukemia.

This clonotype was seen a handful of times. The chain combines TRBV6-5 with TRBJ1-1; possibly TRBD1 for D (6 bases). CDR3 size: 14 residues. Germline CDR1 reads MNHEY; CDR2 reads SVGAGI. The V end was cut by 7 bases, the J end by 0 bases, with 12 bases between. The DNA of the CDR3 is TGTGCCAGCACCGGGGGGCTAATGAACACTGAAGCTTTCTTT. This encodes CASTGGLMNTEAFF.

At least ten counts were recorded for this clonotype. The CDR3 sequence is CASGVLVSPLHF. The CDR3 region has the DNA TGTGCCAGCGGGGTTTTGGTTTCACCCCTCCACTTT. The genes are TRBV28 and TRBJ1-6, with no clear D. The CDR3 is made up of 12 amino acids. V shed 8 bases and J shed 9 bases, with 11 bases lying between them. Germline V gene sequence: CDR1 MDHEN, CDR2 SYDVKM. The full variable domain, its missing parts supplied by reference TRBV28 and TRBJ1-6, is DVKVTQSSRYLVKRTGEKVFLECVQDMDHENMFWYRQDPGLGLRLIYFSYDVKMKEKGDIPEGYSVSREKKERFSLILESASTNQTSMYLCASGVLVSPLHFGNGTRLTVT.